These T cell receptor beta chains were read from a single sample in a study of tumor T cells in aggressive B-cell lymphoma. Repertoires were generated with immunoSEQ multiplex PCR, while TCRdb's copy carries only in-frame clones and drops some. The data hold 10,000 or so clones, with roughly 84% observed a single time. Sequenced: tumor tissue. These receptors originate from an adult with diffuse large B cell lymphoma. Both conserved end residues are part of each CDR3. D genes are given only for firm matches. Expanded clones are given a class, and other clones once, few, many or no size at all.

J: TRBJ2-6; V: TRBV4-3; D: NA; size: NA; DNA: TGCGCCAGCAGCCAAGGTACTACAGGGTCTGGGGCCAACGTCCTGACTTTC; CDR3: CASSQGTTGSGANVLTF
J: TRBJ2-1; V: TRBV2; D: NA; size: NA; DNA: TGTGCCAGCAGTGACCAGTCAGCCTACAATGAGCAGTTCTTC; CDR3: CASSDQSAYNEQFF
J: TRBJ2-3; V: TRBV7-6; D: NA; size: NA; DNA: TGTGCCAGCGACTCAGGGTTTTTCACAGATACGCAGTATTTT; CDR3: CASDSGFFTDTQYF
J: TRBJ1-1; V: TRBV4-3; D: NA; size: NA; DNA: TGCGCCAGCAGCCAAGAGGAGCGAGGAGAGAACACTGAAGCTTTCTTT; CDR3: CASSQEERGENTEAFF
J: TRBJ1-2; V: TRBV7-2; D: NA; size: NA; DNA: TGTGCCAGCACCCAATTGGTAGAATACTATGGCTACACCTTC; CDR3: CASTQLVEYYGYTF
J: TRBJ2-3; V: TRBV4-1; D: NA; size: few; DNA: TGCGCCAGCAGCCAAGGACATGGCGCCAGGCAGTATTTT; CDR3: CASSQGHGARQYF
J: TRBJ1-1; V: TRBV28; D: NA; size: NA; DNA: TGTGCCAGCAGCGCCGGAGGGGCTATGAACACTGAAGCTTTCTTT; CDR3: CASSAGGAMNTEAFF
J: TRBJ1-1; V: TRBV11-3; D: TRBD1; size: NA; DNA: TGTGCCAGCAGCTCCTCCCGCAGGGGGATTGAAGCTTTCTTT; CDR3: CASSSSRRGIEAFF
J: TRBJ2-7; V: TRBV30; D: TRBD2; size: NA; DNA: TGTGCCTGGAGTCAACTAGCGGGGGGGCTGAAGCAGTACTTC; CDR3: CAWSQLAGGLKQYF
J: TRBJ1-5; V: TRBV5-8; D: NA; size: NA; DNA: TGTGCCAGCTTTCGTCAGGGGTCTAATTACATTCCGCATTTT; CDR3: CASFRQGSNYIPHF
J: TRBJ1-6; V: TRBV10-3; D: NA; size: NA; DNA: TGTGCCATCAGTGAGCCATCACCCCTCCACTTT; CDR3: CAISEPSPLHF
J: TRBJ2-2; V: TRBV7-3; D: TRBD2; size: NA; DNA: TGTGCCAGCAGCTTACTCGCGGGGGCGAACACCGGGGAGCTGTTTTTT; CDR3: CASSLLAGANTGELFF
J: TRBJ1-4; V: TRBV2; D: TRBD1; size: NA; DNA: TGTGCCAGCAGTGTTTTGGGGGTGACAGGGACTGAAAAACTGTTTTTT; CDR3: CASSVLGVTGTEKLFF
J: TRBJ1-2; V: TRBV5-6; D: NA; size: NA; DNA: TGTGCCAGCAGCACTCTTGCAGGGCTCTCGGGTGGCTACACCTTC; CDR3: CASSTLAGLSGGYTF
J: TRBJ2-1; V: TRBV7-2; D: TRBD2; size: few; DNA: TGTGCCAGCAGCCTGATGGCGGGGGGCTACAATGAGCAGTTCTTC; CDR3: CASSLMAGGYNEQFF
J: TRBJ2-5; V: TRBV15; D: TRBD1; size: NA; DNA: TGTGCCACCAGCAGGGGAGACAGGGGCCAAGAGACCCAGTACTTC; CDR3: CATSRGDRGQETQYF
J: TRBJ1-1; V: TRBV4-1; D: NA; size: NA; DNA: TGCGCCAGCAGCCTCCCGGGATTTTGGGCTGAAGCTCTCTTT; CDR3: CASSLPGFWAEALF
J: TRBJ2-7; V: TRBV5-4; D: TRBD2; size: NA; DNA: TGTGCCAGCAGCTTGGGGGGACTAGCGGGGGGGCCCGAGCAGTACTTC; CDR3: CASSLGGLAGGPEQYF
J: TRBJ2-7; V: TRBV5-1; D: NA; size: NA; DNA: TGCGCCAGCAGCTTGGAGGGGCCCAAGCACGAGCAGTACTTC; CDR3: CASSLEGPKHEQYF
J: TRBJ1-2; V: TRBV18; D: NA; size: NA; DNA: TGTGCCAGCTCACACCGCCTGGGGGGGCCTAACTATGGCTACACCTTC; CDR3: CASSHRLGGPNYGYTF
J: TRBJ1-2; V: TRBV28; D: TRBD1; size: NA; DNA: TGTGCCAGCAACACAGGGGTTGTTCTTGGCTACACCTTC; CDR3: CASNTGVVLGYTF
J: TRBJ1-2; V: TRBV6-1; D: TRBD1; size: NA; DNA: TGTGCCAGCCAGCCTTCAGACAGGGTCCATGGCTACACCTTC; CDR3: CASQPSDRVHGYTF
J: TRBJ1-2; V: TRBV5-1; D: NA; size: few; DNA: TGCGCCAGCAGCTTGAGGGGGTTGGACTATGGCTACACCTTC; CDR3: CASSLRGLDYGYTF
J: TRBJ2-7; V: TRBV5-1; D: NA; size: once; DNA: TGCGCCAGCAGCTTGGCCGGGGGACCCTACGAGCAGTACTTC; CDR3: CASSLAGGPYEQYF
J: TRBJ2-6; V: TRBV4-1; D: NA; size: NA; DNA: TGCGCCAGCAGCAGAAAATCAGAACCACAAAGTCGGGCCAACGTCCTGACTTTC; CDR3: CASSRKSEPQSRANVLTF
J: TRBJ2-1; V: TRBV7-8; D: TRBD2; size: NA; DNA: TGTGCCAGCAGCTTCGCGGGGGGCCCCCCAAAGCAGTTCTTC; CDR3: CASSFAGGPPKQFF
J: TRBJ2-5; V: TRBV18; D: TRBD2; size: NA; DNA: TGTGCCAGCTCCCCTATGACCGGGACTAGCGGGGGGACCCAGTACTTC; CDR3: CASSPMTGTSGGTQYF
J: TRBJ1-6; V: TRBV19; D: TRBD1; size: once; DNA: TGTGCCAGTAGTCCCGACAGGGATAGTAGTTCACCCCTCCACTTT; CDR3: CASSPDRDSSSPLHF
J: TRBJ1-5; V: TRBV19; D: NA; size: NA; DNA: TGTGCCAGTACCAAGGCCGGGGAGGTAAATCAGCCCCAGCATTTT; CDR3: CASTKAGEVNQPQHF
J: TRBJ2-7; V: TRBV9; D: NA; size: NA; DNA: TGTGCCAGCAGCGTAGTCCCTGTAACCTACGAGCAGTACTTC; CDR3: CASSVVPVTYEQYF
J: TRBJ2-2; V: TRBV18; D: TRBD1; size: NA; DNA: TGTGCCAGCTCGCCCGGGACAGGGACCACCGGGGAGCTGTTTTTT; CDR3: CASSPGTGTTGELFF
J: TRBJ1-2; V: TRBV7-9; D: NA; size: NA; DNA: TGTGCCAGCAGCTTAGTCCAGAACTATGGCTACACCTTC; CDR3: CASSLVQNYGYTF
J: TRBJ2-3; V: TRBV5-1; D: NA; size: NA; DNA: TGCGCCAGCAGCCTAAGCACAGATACGCAGTATTTT; CDR3: CASSLSTDTQYF
J: TRBJ2-2; V: TRBV4-2; D: NA; size: NA; DNA: TGTGCCAGCAGCCAAGATCCAGTGACCGGGGAGCTGTTTTTT; CDR3: CASSQDPVTGELFF
J: TRBJ1-1; V: TRBV7-8; D: NA; size: NA; DNA: TGTGCCAGCAGCTCCGGGATGAACACTGAAGCTTTCTTT; CDR3: CASSSGMNTEAFF
J: TRBJ1-1; V: TRBV19; D: TRBD1; size: NA; DNA: TGTGCCAGTAGTATCGTTGGGACAGCTGAAGCTTTCTTT; CDR3: CASSIVGTAEAFF
J: TRBJ1-6; V: TRBV30; D: NA; size: NA; DNA: TGTGCCTGGAGTGTACGGGATGGTAGCTATAATTCACCCCTCCACTTT; CDR3: CAWSVRDGSYNSPLHF
J: TRBJ1-1; V: TRBV5-1; D: NA; size: once; DNA: TGCGCCAGCAGCTTGGCCCCGGACACTGAAGCTTTCTTT; CDR3: CASSLAPDTEAFF
J: TRBJ1-5; V: TRBV5-1; D: NA; size: NA; DNA: TGCGCCAGCAGCTTGTGGGGGCCCGGGGAGCCCCAGCATTTT; CDR3: CASSLWGPGEPQHF
J: TRBJ2-7; V: TRBV5-1; D: TRBD2; size: NA; DNA: TGCGCCAGCAGCTTGGAGGCTAGCGGGGGCTACGAGCAGTACTTC; CDR3: CASSLEASGGYEQYF
J: TRBJ2-3; V: TRBV9; D: NA; size: NA; DNA: TGTGCCAGCAGCGTAGGGGCATCCCCGGGGATAGATACGCAGTATTTT; CDR3: CASSVGASPGIDTQYF
J: TRBJ1-2; V: TRBV19; D: NA; size: NA; DNA: TGTGCCAGTAGTATAGGTTTCTCAGGGCACTATGGCTACACCTTC; CDR3: CASSIGFSGHYGYTF
J: TRBJ2-7; V: TRBV7-2; D: NA; size: NA; DNA: TGTGCCAGCAGCTTCGGACAGTCCTACGAGCAGTACTTC; CDR3: CASSFGQSYEQYF
J: TRBJ1-6; V: TRBV4-1; D: NA; size: NA; DNA: TGCGCCAGCAGCCAAGAGGGGAGCTCCTATAATTCACCCCTCCACTTT; CDR3: CASSQEGSSYNSPLHF
J: TRBJ2-7; V: TRBV11-2; D: TRBD2; size: NA; DNA: TGTGCCAGCAGCTTAGATTTCCTAGCGGGAGGATACGAGCAGTACTTC; CDR3: CASSLDFLAGGYEQYF